This record concerns one T cell receptor beta chain sequence. Trimming left V 3 bases short and J 6 bases short, with 16 bases between. The CDR3 extends over 16 amino acids. Looked up from germline, CDR1 is SGDLS and CDR2 is YYNGEE. These data belong to a study of blood T cell repertoires in COVID-19. On the study more broadly: Whether acute or convalescent, the COVID-19 samples came from the United States, Italy and Spain.

Original analysis: Estimation of nucleated cell counts was performed using reference gene primer amplification. Only in-frame clones appear in the TCRdb table, and some are missing; sequencing was by immunoSEQ multiplex PCR. V, J and clone size derive from that table, while D and trimming were established from the DNA sequence. Among over 200,000 clones, 92% were seen once, and the ten largest hold about 0.8%. The sequence was collected from a man in his sixties with COVID-19, enrolled during active disease. The chain has TRBV9 and TRBJ1-6; D perhaps matches TRBD1 (6 bases). The sample taken for sequencing was peripheral blood. CDR3 sequence: CASSDRTGLSNSPLHF. As DNA, the CDR3 is TGTGCCAGCAGCGACCGAACAGGGTTGAGTAATTCACCCCTCCACTTT.